Listed here are 8 T cell receptor beta chains from one sample, sequenced in a study of blood T cell repertoires in COVID-19. Only in-frame clones appear in the TCRdb table, and some are missing; sequencing was by immunoSEQ multiplex PCR. The data contain hundreds of thousands of clones, roughly 88% of them seen just once; the ten biggest clones take up 5.5% to 6%. The sequencing input was peripheral blood. The receptors stem from a woman aged 80 or over with COVID-19, enrolled during active disease.

The J gene is TRBJ1-2, the V gene TRBV4-2; maybe TRBD1 (6 bases). Germline CDR1 reads LGHNA; CDR2 reads YNFKEQ. The CDR3 is 13 amino acids. V lost 4 bases and J 3 bases, leaving 9 bases between the germline ends. CDR3 DNA: TGTGCCAGCAGCCCCCGGACAGACTATGGCTACACCTTC. This codes for CASSPRTDYGYTF.

The chain is built from TRBV4-1 and TRBJ1-6, with 9 bases lining up with TRBD1. CDR1 is MGHRA, CDR2 YSYEKL, per germline. CDR3 length: 15 amino acids. The V gene end was trimmed by 4 bases and the J gene end by 9 bases; junction bases not matched to a gene: 7. The CDR3 sequence is CASSLMGQGGSPLHF. DNA of the CDR3: TGCGCCAGCAGCCTAATGGGACAGGGAGGTTCACCCCTCCACTTT.

The chain recombines TRBV9 with TRBJ1-1; D call uncertain. Trimming shortened V by 4 bases and J by 5 bases, and 6 bases separated the two germline ends. The CDR3 length is 11 residues. The germline V gene has CDR1 SGDLS and CDR2 YYNGEE. The CDR3 coding sequence is TGTGCCAGCAGCCCGGTTACTGAAGCTTTCTTT. It is translated as CASSPVTEAFF.

The chain joins TRBV4-2 to TRBJ2-2; D gene ambiguous. This CDR3 contains 17 residues. V lost 0 bases and J 0 bases, leaving 11 bases between the germline ends. The germline CDR1 and CDR2 sequences are LGHNA and YNFKEQ. This chain's CDR3 is CASSQDEAASNTGELFF. The CDR3 coding sequence is TGTGCCAGCAGCCAAGATGAGGCAGCTTCGAACACCGGGGAGCTGTTTTTT.

The rearrangement joins TRBV18 to TRBJ2-5, with D hard to call. This CDR3 spans 14 amino acids. CDR1 is KGHSH and CDR2 is LQKENI in the germline V gene. Between the trimmed V and J ends, which lost 2 bases and 1 base, there was a span of 8 bases. The CDR3 DNA follows: TGTGCCAGCTCACCAACAGCACTCCAAGAGACCCAGTACTTC. It encodes CASSPTALQETQYF.

This chain joins TRBV7-8 and TRBJ1-3, with unresolved D. V dropped 4 bases and J dropped 1 base, with 8 bases sitting between them. This CDR3 has 14 amino acids. Germline-derived CDR1 and CDR2 are SGHVS and FQNEAQ. CDR3 DNA sequence: TGTGCCAGCAGCTGGGGAGAGTCTGGAAACACCATATATTTT. This gives the protein CASSWGESGNTIYF.

This clone was counted only a few times. This chain uses TRBV2 with TRBJ1-1; no firm D call. Per the germline V gene, CDR1 is SNHLY and CDR2 is FYNNEI. Trimming removed 4 bases from V and 4 bases from J, with 10 bases in between. CDR3 length equals 13 residues. The CDR3 here is CASSGQEVTEAFF. The CDR3 nucleotides are TGTGCCAGCAGTGGGCAAGAGGTCACTGAAGCTTTCTTT.

This CDR3 is CASSMGGHAKNIQYF. The CDR3 nucleotides are TGTGCCAGCAGTATGGGGGGGCACGCCAAAAACATTCAGTACTTC. The genes are TRBV6-5 and TRBJ2-4, with D perhaps TRBD2 (7 bases). Trimming cost V 5 bases and J 1 base, with 12 bases left between them. The CDR3 sequence is 15 residues long. Germline V gene sequence: CDR1 MNHEY, CDR2 SVGAGI.